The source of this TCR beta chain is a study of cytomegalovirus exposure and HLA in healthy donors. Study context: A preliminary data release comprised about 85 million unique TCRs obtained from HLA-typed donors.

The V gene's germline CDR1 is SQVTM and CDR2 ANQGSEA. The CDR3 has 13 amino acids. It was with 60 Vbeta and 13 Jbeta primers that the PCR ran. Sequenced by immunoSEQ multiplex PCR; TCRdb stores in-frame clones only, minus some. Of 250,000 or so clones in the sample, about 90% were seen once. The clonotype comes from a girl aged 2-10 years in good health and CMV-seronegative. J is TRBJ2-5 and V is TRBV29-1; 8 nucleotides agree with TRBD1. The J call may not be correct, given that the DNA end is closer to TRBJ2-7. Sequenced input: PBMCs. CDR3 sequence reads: CSVGKTGAYEQYF. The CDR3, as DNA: TGCAGCGTTGGCAAGACAGGGGCCTACGAGCAGTACTTC.